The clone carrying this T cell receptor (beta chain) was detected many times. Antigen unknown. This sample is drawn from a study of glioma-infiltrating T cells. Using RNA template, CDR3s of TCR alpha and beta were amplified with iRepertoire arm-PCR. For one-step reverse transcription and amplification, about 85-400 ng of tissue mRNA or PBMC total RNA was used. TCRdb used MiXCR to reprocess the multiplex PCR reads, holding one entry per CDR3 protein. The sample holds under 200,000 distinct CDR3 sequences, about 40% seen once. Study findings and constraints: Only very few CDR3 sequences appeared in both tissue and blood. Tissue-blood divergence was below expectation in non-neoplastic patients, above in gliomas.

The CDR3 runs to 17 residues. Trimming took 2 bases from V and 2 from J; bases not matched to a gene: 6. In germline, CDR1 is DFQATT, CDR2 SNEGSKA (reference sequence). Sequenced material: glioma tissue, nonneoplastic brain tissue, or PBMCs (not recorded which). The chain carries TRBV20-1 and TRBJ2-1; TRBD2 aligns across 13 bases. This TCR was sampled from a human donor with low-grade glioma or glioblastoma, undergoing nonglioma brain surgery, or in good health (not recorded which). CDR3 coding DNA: TGCAGTGCTAGAAAACTAGCGGGAGGGGGGACCTACAATGAGCAGTTCTTC. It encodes CSARKLAGGGTYNEQFF.